This T cell receptor beta chain appears in the sequencing data of a study of blood T cell repertoires in COVID-19. Study as a whole: COVID-19 samples from acute and convalescent phases originated in the United States, Italy and Spain. PBMCs, B-cell-depleted T cells, or T cells were the source of the cDNA or gDNA that made up the material.

In the study's own analysis: Amplification from reference gene primers served as the basis for estimated nucleated cell counts. The table came from immunoSEQ multiplex PCR; TCRdb's copy has only in-frame clones and leaves some out. V and J calls and clone size are those listed in that table; D and trimming were worked out from the DNA. In the table there are just over 650,000 clones, 80% to 90% of which are singletons. This clone was observed a single time. This CDR3 spans 15 amino acids. V lost 0 bases and J lost 8; bases outside the gene matches: 4. Germline loops: CDR1 SGHRS, CDR2 YFSETQ. The V and J genes are TRBV5-1 and TRBJ2-1; 11 nucleotides align to TRBD2. The sequenced sample was peripheral blood. This receptor was identified in a woman aged 18-29 years with acute or convalescent COVID-19. The CDR3 sequence is CASSLATSGVYEQFF. The CDR3 nucleotides read TGCGCCAGCAGCTTGGCGACTAGCGGGGTCTATGAGCAGTTCTTC.